Presented here are 19 T cell receptor beta chains from one specimen sequenced in a study of cytomegalovirus exposure and HLA in healthy donors. PCR primers comprised 60 Vbeta and 13 Jbeta primers. Method: immunoSEQ multiplex PCR; TCRdb's copy keeps in-frame clones and lacks some. Of about 180,000 clones listed, 75% to 80% were seen once; the top ten hold 5% to 7%. The sequenced sample was PBMCs. These receptors all stem from a middle-aged man in good health and CMV-seropositive.

The gene calls are TRBV19 and TRBJ1-6; D not certain. This CDR3 is 15 amino acids long. Trimming removed 7 bases at V and 10 bases at J, with 20 bases between. Germline lookup yields CDR1 LNHDA and CDR2 SQIVND (reference sequence). In nucleotides, the CDR3 is TGTGCCAGTACCAAAATGTCCCAATCGAGATCACCCCTCCACTTT. This gives the protein CASTKMSQSRSPLHF.

The genes are TRBV5-1 and TRBJ2-4; a possible D gene is TRBD2 (5 bases). Germline-derived CDR1 and CDR2 are SGHRS and YFSETQ. This CDR3 has 14 amino acids. V was shortened by 0 bases and J by 8 bases, with 12 bases between the two germline ends. The CDR3 sequence is CASSLGRIPDIQYF. As DNA, the CDR3 is TGCGCCAGCAGCTTGGGGAGGATCCCAGACATTCAGTACTTC.

This clone was counted between two and nine times. The chain has TRBV15 and TRBJ2-2; tentatively, D is TRBD2 (6 bases). The CDR3 length is 17 residues. Germline values: CDR1 LNHNV, CDR2 YYDKDF (reference sequence). Deletions cut 0 bases from V and 1 base from J, with 12 bases between. The CDR3 DNA sequence: TGTGCCACCAGCAGAGATCGGAGGGCGCTGAACACCGGGGAGCTGTTTTTT. Translated, it gives CATSRDRRALNTGELFF.

The chain combines TRBV6-6 with TRBJ1-4; 7 bases are shared with TRBD1. V gave up 6 bases and J gave up 5 bases; unmatched junction bases: 6. This CDR3 contains 14 residues. Germline V gene sequence: CDR1 MNHNY, CDR2 SVGAGI (reference sequence). The CDR3 here is CASSLDRANEKLFF. The CDR3 DNA reads as TGTGCCAGCAGCCTTGACAGGGCCAATGAAAAACTGTTTTTT.

This rearrangement joins TRBV5-4 to TRBJ1-2; maybe TRBD1 (5 bases). This CDR3 is built from 16 residues. V was shortened by 4 bases and J by 0 bases, with 16 bases between the two germline ends. Germline lookup yields CDR1 SGHNT and CDR2 YYREEE (reference sequence). CDR3 nucleotide sequence: TGTGCCAGCAGCCTGGAGTTGGGGGGAGCTAACTATGGCTACACCTTC. Its translation: CASSLELGGANYGYTF.

The chain couples TRBV28 to TRBJ1-5; 9 bases line up with TRBD1. The V gene end was trimmed by 3 bases and the J gene end by 0 bases; junction bases not matched to a gene: 12. The CDR3 totals 19 residues. The germline V gene encodes CDR1 MDHEN and CDR2 SYDVKM. For the CDR3, the DNA is TGTGCCAGCAGTTTCCCTAGGGGGACAGGGACATATAGCAATCAGCCCCAGCATTTT. Amino acids: CASSFPRGTGTYSNQPQHF.

CDR3 amino acids: CASSGQGAQEQYF. The CDR3 DNA reads as TGTGCCAGCTCTGGACAGGGGGCACAGGAGCAGTACTTC. The chain has TRBV18 and TRBJ2-7; 11 positions match TRBD1. The CDR3 has 13 amino acids. V was clipped by 6 bases and J by 7 bases; unmatched bases: 5. The germline V gene has CDR1 KGHSH and CDR2 LQKENI.

This clone has only one observation. V and J are TRBV25-1 and TRBJ1-2, with unresolved D. V shed 5 bases and J shed 8 bases, with 18 bases lying between them. The CDR3 is 14 amino acids. Germline CDR1 reads MGHDK; CDR2 reads SYGVNS. This chain's CDR3 is CASSFAGSEEGYTF. Here the CDR3 DNA reads TGTGCCAGCAGTTTCGCGGGGTCAGAGGAGGGCTACACCTTC.

The chain is built from TRBV7-2 and TRBJ2-1; D might be TRBD1 (6 bases). The germline CDR1 and CDR2 sequences are SGHTA and FQGNSA. Trimming pared 3 bases from V and 4 bases from J, leaving 16 bases between. The CDR3 contains 16 residues. The CDR3 sequence is CASSLFQGIIYNEQFF. CDR3 nucleotide sequence: TGTGCCAGCAGCTTGTTTCAGGGGATAATTTACAATGAGCAGTTCTTC.

The V gene is TRBV28, the J gene TRBJ2-1, with a weak D call TRBD2 (5 bases). This CDR3 comprises 15 residues. Between the trimmed V and J ends, which lost 4 bases and 1 base, there was a span of 11 bases. CDR1 is MDHEN and CDR2 is SYDVKM in the germline V gene. CDR3 DNA sequence: TGTGCCAGCAGTTCCGGACTGAAATCCTACAATGAGCAGTTCTTC. This translates into CASSSGLKSYNEQFF.

With respect to this clone: At one end the junction does not follow the germline gene, possibly because of a read error. V and J are TRBV27 and TRBJ2-6; D perhaps matches TRBD1 (5 bases). Germline V gene data show CDR1 as MNHEY and CDR2 as SMNVEV (reference sequence). This CDR3 is 17 amino acids long. CDR3 in amino acids: CASSPWLVASGANGLTF. CDR3 in DNA: TGTGCCAGCAGTCCGTGGCTAGTGGCTTCTGGGGCCAACGGCCTGACTTTC.

The chain links TRBV11-3 to TRBJ2-5, with TRBD2 identical over 15 bases. The tail of the sequence fits TRBJ2-7 better, so the J call may be wrong. Germline lookup yields CDR1 SGHNT and CDR2 YENEEA. This CDR3 is 16 amino acids long. CDR3 DNA: TGTGCCAGCAGCCAATCCGGACTAGCGGGAGGGTACGAGCAGTACTTC. This translates into CASSQSGLAGGYEQYF.

The V and J genes are TRBV10-3 and TRBJ2-1; D may be TRBD1 (5 bases). Germline V lookup: CDR1 ENHRY, CDR2 SYGVKD. The CDR3 is made up of 12 amino acids. The V end lost 11 bases, the J end lost 0 bases, and 8 bases lay between the germline ends. CDR3 bases: TGTGCCTCACAGGACTCCTACAATGAGCAGTTCTTC. The encoded protein is CASQDSYNEQFF.

V usage is TRBV28 and J usage is TRBJ2-7; 7 bases agree with TRBD2. The CDR3 runs to 14 residues. Per the germline V gene, CDR1 is MDHEN and CDR2 is SYDVKM. The V gene end was trimmed by 6 bases and the J gene end by 0 bases; junction bases not matched to a gene: 5. The CDR3 is CASRPSGTSYEQYF. The DNA of the CDR3 is TGTGCCAGCAGGCCGAGCGGGACCTCCTACGAGCAGTACTTC.

This clone was picked up a small number of times. The J gene is TRBJ1-2, the V gene TRBV28, with 9 bases fitting TRBD1. CDR1 is MDHEN, CDR2 SYDVKM, per germline. Losses at the gene ends were 1 base for V and 2 bases for J; bases not matched to a gene: 5. The CDR3 length is 16 residues. The CDR3, as DNA: TGTGCCAGCAGTTTATTACCTGGGACAGGGAACTATGGCTACACCTTC. It codes for CASSLLPGTGNYGYTF.

The chain employs TRBV2 and TRBJ1-2; 8 nucleotides align to TRBD1. Losses at the gene ends were 5 bases for V and 6 bases for J; bases not matched to a gene: 5. The CDR3 length is 13 residues. CDR1 is SNHLY and CDR2 is FYNNEI in the germline V gene. The CDR3 here is CASSQTGADGYTF. The CDR3 DNA sequence: TGTGCCAGCAGTCAGACAGGGGCTGATGGCTACACCTTC.

CDR3 nucleotides: TGCGCCAGCAGACCCGGGACAGAAGAGACCCAGTACTTC. Translating it yields CASRPGTEETQYF. The V call is TRBV5-1, the J call TRBJ2-5, with 7 positions matching TRBD1. The CDR3 has 13 residues. Germline assignment: CDR1 SGHRS and CDR2 YFSETQ. Trimming cost V 5 bases and J 3 bases; bases outside gene matches: 4.

The rearrangement uses TRBV9 and TRBJ2-7; 10 nucleotides align to TRBD1. The V gene end was trimmed by 4 bases and the J gene end by 4 bases; junction bases not matched to a gene: 8. CDR1 is SGDLS, CDR2 YYNGEE, per germline. The CDR3 runs to 15 residues. The CDR3 spells CASSISSGQGYEQYF. CDR3 coding DNA: TGTGCCAGCAGCATATCATCGGGACAGGGGTACGAGCAGTACTTC.

The chain carries TRBV6-1 and TRBJ1-3; weak D call: TRBD1 (6 bases). Looked up from germline, CDR1 is MNHNS and CDR2 is SASEGT. V was shortened by 7 bases and J by 2 bases, with 12 bases between the two germline ends. There are 14 residues in the CDR3. CDR3 sequence (DNA): TGTGCCAGCACTACAGGGTTTGCTGGAAACACCATATATTTT. The encoded protein is CASTTGFAGNTIYF.